This record looks at one TCR beta chain sequence and its context. This specimen comes from a study of blood T cell repertoires in COVID-19. The wider study: The United States, Italy and Spain were the sources of the acute and convalescent COVID-19 samples. PBMCs, B-cell-depleted T cells, or T cells provided the cDNA or gDNA that made up the material.

V gave up 3 bases and J gave up 8 bases, with 9 bases separating them. The V gene's germline CDR1 is SGHRS and CDR2 YFSETQ. The CDR3 loop spans 13 amino acids. In the authors' workflow: Estimation of nucleated cell counts relied on the amplification of reference gene primers. Here immunoSEQ multiplex PCR was the method, and the copy in TCRdb shows in-frame clones only, minus some. V, J and clone size are taken as reported in that table, and D and trimming were inferred from the DNA itself. The repertoire holds around 74,000 clones, with about 90% as singletons. This TCR came from a man aged 50 to 59 with active COVID-19. V and J are TRBV5-1 and TRBJ1-6, with D perhaps matching TRBD1 (6 bases). Sequencing was carried out using peripheral blood. CDR3 residues: CASSSDSYSPLHF. The CDR3 bases are TGCGCCAGCAGCTCGGACAGCTATTCACCCCTCCACTTT.